This T cell receptor (beta chain) was captured by sequencing in a study of Graves' ophthalmopathy and Graves' hyperthyroidism. The germline V and J ends were trimmed by 2 bases and 5 bases, with 15 bases remaining between them. This CDR3 is 15 amino acids long. In germline, CDR1 is MNHEY, CDR2 SVGEGT. The authors amplified TCR beta CDR3 regions, and they did so from RNA transcripts for repertoire sequencing. HTBI-primed RT-PCR formed the first round, and a multiplex PCR formed the second. MiXCR was run by TCRdb on the multiplex PCR reads, yielding one entry per CDR3 protein. The sample lists hundreds of thousands of distinct CDR3 sequences; approximately 21% were seen once. Study findings and constraints: Researchers report that a 13-signature model separated ophthalmopathy from stable hyperthyroidism, posting 85% to 90% sensitivity and about 80% specificity.

In this sample, this clonotype turned up a few times. Its antigen is unidentified. The sample comprised peripheral blood. This rearrangement joins TRBV6-2 or TRBV6-3 to TRBJ1-2, with a tentative D call TRBD1 (5 bases). The clonotype originates from a woman aged 18 to 35 with stable Graves' hyperthyroidism. Some clones in this sample may be carry-over from other donors' samples. The CDR3 DNA follows: TGTGCCAGCAGTTACCTCCACGCAGGGCCGTATGGCTACACCTTC. Translating gives CASSYLHAGPYGYTF.